This is a list of T cell receptor beta chains from one sample in a study of T cells after yellow fever vaccination. In TCRdb, the 5' RACE reads were re-called with MiXCR into one record per CDR3 protein. Among some 290,000 distinct CDR3 sequences listed, approximately 12% were seen once. The starting material was CD4+ T cells sorted from PBMCs, obtained 45 days after the yellow fever booster vaccination. The receptors were gathered from a man aged 18-30 years who received the YFV17D yellow fever vaccine. Each CDR3 is given with its conserved first and last residue. D genes are given only for firm matches. Size tells how often a clone was seen (once, few, many) or the class of an expanded clone, and some rows leave it out.

>TRBD2|TRBJ2-7|few|TRBV2
TGTGCCAGCAGTGAAGGGACTAGTCACTACGAGCAGTACTTC
CASSEGTSHYEQYF
>TRBD2|TRBJ2-3|-|TRBV6-5
TGTGCCAGCAGTCGGTTACTAGCGGGCACAGATACGCAGTATTTT
CASSRLLAGTDTQYF
>TRBD2|TRBJ2-5|few|TRBV30
TGTGCCTGGACTAGCGGGGCCCAAGAGACCCAGTACTTC
CAWTSGAQETQYF
>TRBD2|TRBJ2-3|-|TRBV4-3
TGCGCCAGCAGCCCGCGGACTAGCGGGTACACAGATACGCAGTATTTT
CASSPRTSGYTDTQYF
>-|TRBJ1-5|many|TRBV4-1
TGCGCCAGCAGCCAAGAAGGGGCAGGGAGCCAGCATTTT
CASSQEGAGSQHF
>TRBD1|TRBJ1-3|-|TRBV7-9
TGTGCCAGCAGCTCGAGCGGGGGGACAGGTATCAGCTCTGGAAACACCATATATTTT
CASSSSGGTGISSGNTIYF
>TRBD1|TRBJ2-7|few|TRBV20-1
TGCAGTGCTTTCGACAGGGGTGGAGAGCAGTACTTC
CSAFDRGGEQYF
>TRBD1|TRBJ2-1|-|TRBV18
TGTGCCAGCTCACTGACAGGGTTCAACAATGAGCAGTTCTTC
CASSLTGFNNEQFF
>-|TRBJ2-3|-|TRBV12-3/TRBV12-4
TGTGCCAGCAGTTTACAGGGGGGGGTCACAGATACGCAGTATTTT
CASSLQGGVTDTQYF
>TRBD2|TRBJ2-3|few|TRBV5-1
TGCGCCAGCAGCTTGGACCAGCGGGGGCTTAGCACAGATACGCAGTATTTT
CASSLDQRGLSTDTQYF
>TRBD1|TRBJ1-6|few|TRBV20-1
TGCAGTGCTAGAGATCCGGGACAGGGCAATTCACCCCTCCACTTT
CSARDPGQGNSPLHF
>TRBD1|TRBJ2-3|many|TRBV20-1
TGCAGTACCGGGACAGGGGGAACAGATACGCAGTATTTT
CSTGTGGTDTQYF